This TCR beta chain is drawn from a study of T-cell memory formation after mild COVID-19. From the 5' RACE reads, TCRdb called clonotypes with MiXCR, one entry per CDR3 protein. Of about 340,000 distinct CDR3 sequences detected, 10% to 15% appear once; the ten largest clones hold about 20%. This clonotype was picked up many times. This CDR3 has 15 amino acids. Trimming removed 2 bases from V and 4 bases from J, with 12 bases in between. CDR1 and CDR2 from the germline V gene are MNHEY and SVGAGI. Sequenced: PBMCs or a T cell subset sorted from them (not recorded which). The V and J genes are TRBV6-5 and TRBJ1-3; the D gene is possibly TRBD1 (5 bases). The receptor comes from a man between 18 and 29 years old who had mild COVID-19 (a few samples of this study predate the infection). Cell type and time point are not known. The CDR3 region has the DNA TGTGCCAGCAGTTACGGCTCAGGGACGGGAAACACCATATATTTT. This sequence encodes CASSYGSGTGNTIYF.